This T cell receptor (beta chain) was sequenced during a study of cytomegalovirus exposure and HLA in healthy donors. TCRdb keeps only in-frame clones here, not all; method: immunoSEQ multiplex PCR. The top ten clones hold under 7.5% of a sample with more than 150,000 clones, roughly 84% of them seen once. Germline assignment: CDR1 SGDLS and CDR2 YYNGEE. The CDR3 length is 15 residues. The J segment lost 8 bases and the V segment lost 3 bases, leaving 10 bases of the junction unmatched. The receptor was derived from a young man in good health and CMV-seropositive. Sample: PBMCs. The rearrangement joins TRBV9 to TRBJ1-2; TRBD1 aligns across 10 bases. The CDR3 region has the DNA TGTGCCAGCAGCGCCGGCGGGGACAGGGGCGGAGGCTACACCTTC. Translated: CASSAGGDRGGGYTF. Full variable domain (outside the CDR3, taken from reference TRBV9 and TRBJ1-2): DSGVTQTPKHLITATGQRVTLRCSPRSGDLSVYWYQQSLDQGLQFLIQYYNGEERAKGNILERFSAQQFPDLHSELNLSSLELGDSALYFCASSAGGDRGGGYTFGSGTRLTVV.